This TCR beta chain comes out of a study of graft-versus-host responses after intestinal transplantation. The wider study: Recipients uniformly received anti-thymocyte globulin induction, followed by tacrolimus and steroids for approximately 3 years.

Assay used: immunoSEQ multiplex PCR; TCRdb lists only in-frame clones, some missing. The profile shows 98,000 or so clones, approximately 84% of them singletons. Regarding this clone: Its antigen is not identified.

V lost 7 bases and J lost 2, with 11 bases in between. CDR1 SNHLY and CDR2 FYNNEI come from the germline V gene. This CDR3 contains 14 residues. Material: unstimulated CD4+ T cells sorted from spleen or lymph node cells, obtained before intestinal transplant. This chain uses TRBV2 with TRBJ2-2; D is unresolved. This sequence was found in a human donor who received an intestinal transplant. The CDR3 protein is CASKLPINTGELFF. Here the CDR3 DNA reads TGTGCCAGCAAACTTCCGATAAACACCGGGGAGCTGTTTTTT.